This T cell receptor beta chain was documented in a study of blood T cells in healthy people across ages. The ends were cut back, 10 bases at V and 1 base at J, with 16 bases in the middle. The V gene's germline CDR1 is ENHRY and CDR2 SYGVKD. The CDR3 length is 14 residues. Study results and caveats: A conclusive naive versus antigen-experienced comparison was prevented by the unsorted PBMCs.

Then a second PCR, running roughly 7 to 11 cycles, was carried out with a sample-barcoded 5' primer and a J-beta primer mix. One entry per CDR3 protein, called by TCRdb with MiXCR from the 5' RACE reads. The sample lists 650,000 to 800,000 distinct CDR3 sequences, 40% to 50% occurring once. This clonotype was counted between two and nine times. Its antigen is as yet unknown. The TCR originated in a man aged 55 to 69 in good health. The sample consisted of blood. This chain links TRBV10-3 with TRBJ1-1; maybe TRBD1 (5 bases). The CDR3 sequence: CATGRDGWNTEAFF. CDR3 DNA sequence: TGTGCCACCGGAAGGGACGGATGGAACACTGAAGCTTTCTTT.